This T cell receptor beta chain was sequenced in a study of T cells in Graves' hyperthyroidism and ophthalmopathy. At the level of the study: Before treatment of any kind, peripheral blood was taken at initial diagnosis. Whole-study results and caveats: Among clonotypes expanded in thyroid above 0.001, most were also found in blood.

Each diagnosis drew on symptoms, thyroxine, TRAb, thyroid ultrasound and orbital computed tomography findings. Comment on this clonotype: Its antigen is undetermined.

Germline V gene lookup returns CDR1 SGHAT and CDR2 FQDESV (reference sequence). Trimming removed 0 bases at V and 2 bases at J, with 10 bases between. The CDR3 runs to 16 residues. The TCR beta CDR3 regions underwent amplification using RNA transcripts as the source. HTBI primers drove first-round RT-PCR of the TCR CDR3. TCRdb independently ran MiXCR on the multiplex PCR reads; one entry per CDR3 protein. This sample carries a few hundred thousand distinct CDR3 sequences, 15% to 20% of them seen once, and the ten largest clones take less than 20%. Sequences were obtained from blood. The clonotype comes from a woman between 40 and 55 years old with Graves' ophthalmopathy. The J gene is TRBJ2-2, the V gene TRBV11-1; possible D gene TRBD2, 5 bases. Written as DNA, the CDR3 is TGTGCCAGCAGCTTAGCCCAGCGGATAAACACCGGGGAGCTGTTTTTT. Translating gives CASSLAQRINTGELFF. Full variable domain (missing parts from reference TRBV11-1 and TRBJ2-2): EAEVAQSPRYKITEKSQAVAFWCDPISGHATLYWYRQILGQGPELLVQFQDESVVDDSQLPKDRFSAERLKGVDSTLKIQPAELGDSAMYLCASSLAQRINTGELFFGEGSRLTVL.